Listed below are T cell receptor beta chains from one sample, sequenced in a study of T cell repertoires in aging, cancer and after chemotherapy. TCRdb reprocessed the multiplex PCR reads with MiXCR, giving one entry per CDR3 protein. The repertoire includes a few thousand distinct CDR3 sequences, 40% to 55% of them detected once, and around 4.5% sits in the top ten. Sequencing was carried out using blood. These receptors came from a human donor with a solid tumor. Both conserved end residues are part of each CDR3. D genes are given only for firm matches. Clone size, where shown, is once, few, many, or a class for clones that have expanded.

j_call clone_size d_call v_call cdr3_nt cdr3_aa
TRBJ2-3 . TRBD2 TRBV20-1 TGCAGTGCAGTGAGCGGGGGGGCCACAGATACGCAGTATTTT CSAVSGGATDTQYF
TRBJ2-5 . . TRBV7-2 TGTGCCAGCAGCTTAGGTGGAGGCAGGGCAGAGACCCAGTACTTC CASSLGGGRAETQYF
TRBJ2-2 few . TRBV7-9 TGTGCCAGCAGCTCGCCGGTCAGGAACACCGGGGAGCTGTTTTTT CASSSPVRNTGELFF
TRBJ1-6 . . TRBV6-5 TGTGCCAGTTCACAGGGCTATAATTCACCCCTCCACTTT CASSQGYNSPLHF
TRBJ1-5 . TRBD1 TRBV5-5 TGTGCCAGCAGCCCCGGGACAGGGGGCTATCAGCCCCAGCATTTT CASSPGTGGYQPQHF
TRBJ1-3 . TRBD1 TRBV5-5 TGTGCCAGCAGCTCCGGACAGGGACCTCTCTCTGGAAACACCATATATTTT CASSSGQGPLSGNTIYF
TRBJ1-6 . TRBD1 TRBV27 TGTGCCAGCAGTTTCCGGGACAGGGTGAATTCACCCCTCCACTTT CASSFRDRVNSPLHF
TRBJ2-3 few TRBD2 TRBV6-5 TGTGCCAGCAGTTATCTGGCGGGGGGTAGCACAGATACGCAGTATTTT CASSYLAGGSTDTQYF
TRBJ1-6 . . TRBV6-5 TGTGCCAGCACCGTAGGACGGACTAATTCACCCCTCCACTTT CASTVGRTNSPLHF
TRBJ2-3 . TRBD2 TRBV7-9 TGTGCCAGCGCAATAGCGGGGGTCCGGGTAGATACGCAGTATTTT CASAIAGVRVDTQYF
TRBJ2-7 . . TRBV30 TGTGCCTGGAGTCAAGAGCGCGAGCAGTACTTC CAWSQEREQYF
TRBJ2-3 . . TRBV12-3/TRBV12-4 TGTGCCAGCAGTTCCAGTTTCGGCTCATACACAGATACGCAGTATTTT CASSSSFGSYTDTQYF
TRBJ2-4 . . TRBV27 TGTGCCAGCAGCCCGGGCCATAGCATTCAGTACTTC CASSPGHSIQYF
TRBJ2-7 . . TRBV27 TGTGCCAGCAGTTCCCCCTACGAGCAGTACTTC CASSSPYEQYF
TRBJ2-1 once TRBD2 TRBV30 TGTGCCTGGAGTAGGGGCGGGGGGGCGATAGAGCAGTTCTTC CAWSRGGGAIEQFF
TRBJ2-7 . . TRBV6-1 TGTGCCAGCAGTGAATACCATCCCTTTGGGAGCAAGCAGTACTTC CASSEYHPFGSKQYF
TRBJ2-1 . TRBD1 TRBV27 TGTGCCAGCAGTTGGGACAGGGGAAGTGAGCAGTTCTTC CASSWDRGSEQFF
TRBJ2-3 . . TRBV18 TGTGCCAGCTCACCTCCGACCGGGACGTCGACAGATACGCAGTATTTT CASSPPTGTSTDTQYF
TRBJ2-5 . . TRBV19 TGTGCCAGTATACCTACAGGGTCCGAGACCCAGTACTTC CASIPTGSETQYF
TRBJ1-3 . . TRBV11-2 TGTGCCAGCAGCCTGACGGATTCTGGAAACACCATATATTTT CASSLTDSGNTIYF
TRBJ2-7 few . TRBV7-2 TGTGCCAGCAGCTTAACCTACGAGCAGTACTTC CASSLTYEQYF
TRBJ2-7 . . TRBV7-9 TGTGCCAGCAGCTTAAGGGGATACGAGCAGTACTTC CASSLRGYEQYF
TRBJ2-7 . . TRBV6-6 TGTGCCAGCAACTGGGAGGGGGCCTCCTACGAGCAGTACTTC CASNWEGASYEQYF
TRBJ2-3 . TRBD1 TRBV14 TGTGCCAGCAGCCGCCGACCGGGACAGGGGGATTTATATACGCAGTATTTT CASSRRPGQGDLYTQYF
TRBJ1-1 few TRBD1 TRBV5-5 TGTGCCAGCAGCTTTTTGGGACAGGAAGCTTTCTTT CASSFLGQEAFF
TRBJ2-3 few TRBD1 TRBV7-2 TGTGCCAGCAGCTTAGGGCAGGGGGTCGGCACAGATACGCAGTATTTT CASSLGQGVGTDTQYF
TRBJ2-7 . . TRBV5-5 TGTGCCAGCAGCTTGGGGACCCGGGACGCCCACGATTACTTC CASSLGTRDAHDYF
TRBJ2-2 . . TRBV28 TGTGCCAGCAGTTTAGAGATCCCGGGTACCGGGGAGCTGTTTTTT CASSLEIPGTGELFF
TRBJ1-1 . . TRBV18 TGTGCCAGCTCAGCCGACAGCCTGAACACTGAAGCTTTCTTT CASSADSLNTEAFF
TRBJ1-2 few . TRBV5-5 TGTGCCAGCAGCTTGGTAGGGGTTGCCTATGGCTACACCTTC CASSLVGVAYGYTF
TRBJ2-2 . . TRBV7-2 TGTGCCAGCAGCTATTGGGGGGAGCTGTTTTTT CASSYWGELFF
TRBJ2-2 . . TRBV12-3/TRBV12-4 TGTGCCAGCAGGAGGGTTGGGAACCTGTTTTTT CASRRVGNLFF
TRBJ1-1 . . TRBV5-1 TGCGCCAGCAGCTTGGCGGGGTACGCTGAAGCTTTCTTT CASSLAGYAEAFF
TRBJ1-6 . . TRBV20-1 TGCAGTGCTTCGGACGATGATCGGCTCCTCCACTTT CSASDDDRLLHF
TRBJ1-2 . . TRBV20-1 TGCAGTGCTAGCTCGGACAGCAACTATGGCTACACCTTC CSASSDSNYGYTF
TRBJ1-4 . . TRBV5-5 TGTGCCAGCAGCTTGGTGGGTCGGAATGAAAAACTGTTTTTT CASSLVGRNEKLFF
TRBJ1-2 few TRBD1 TRBV5-1 TGCGCCAGCAGCCTTAGACAGGGCGGGAACTATGGCTACACCTTC CASSLRQGGNYGYTF
TRBJ2-5 few TRBD2 TRBV6-6 TGTGCCAGCAGGGCAGGACTAGCGGGGGGGGCCATGGCCCAGTACTTC CASRAGLAGGAMAQYF
TRBJ1-2 . TRBD1 TRBV6-5 TGTGCCAGCAGTCAGGACAGGAATTACTATGGCTACACCTTC CASSQDRNYYGYTF
TRBJ1-5 . TRBD1 TRBV19 TGTGCCAGTAGTATCAGGACAGGAGCCTTTAGCAATCAGCCCCAGCATTTT CASSIRTGAFSNQPQHF
TRBJ2-1 . TRBD2 TRBV6-5 TGTGCCAGCAGTTACGGCACTAGCGGAGCCTACAATGAGCAGTTCTTC CASSYGTSGAYNEQFF
TRBJ1-5 few . TRBV7-9 TGTGCCAGCAGTCAACAGGGCAATCAGCCCCAGCATTTT CASSQQGNQPQHF
TRBJ2-7 . . TRBV20-1 TGCAGTGCTGGCCTATACGAGCAGTACTTC CSAGLYEQYF
TRBJ1-1 few . TRBV5-1 TGCGCCAGCAGCTCTCTCGGAGGCGACCAAGCTTTCTTT CASSSLGGDQAFF
TRBJ1-5 . . TRBV19 TGTGCCAGTAACAATGGGGGGTACGAGAATCAGCCCCAGCATTTT CASNNGGYENQPQHF
TRBJ2-7 . TRBD1 TRBV18 TGTGCCAGCTCACCTCGGGACAGTTCCTACGAGCAGTACTTC CASSPRDSSYEQYF
TRBJ1-5 . . TRBV6-6 TGTGCCAGCAGTTTGGCAGGTTCCCCGGTTGGCAATCAGCCCCAGCATTTT CASSLAGSPVGNQPQHF
TRBJ2-2 . TRBD2 TRBV5-6 TGTGCCAGCAGCTCTCCGGGACTAGCAACCGGGGAGCTGTTTTTT CASSSPGLATGELFF
TRBJ1-1 . . TRBV19 TGTGCCAGTAGAATAGCCCCGGAGGGTCGAGACACTGAAGCTTTCTTT CASRIAPEGRDTEAFF
TRBJ2-7 . TRBD2 TRBV6-6 TGTGCCAGCAGCGCCAGCGGGGGTTCCTACGAGCAGTACTTC CASSASGGSYEQYF
TRBJ2-1 . . TRBV6-6 TGTGCCAGCAGTTCTGACCAGCTGGTTTTCCATGAGCAGTTCTTC CASSSDQLVFHEQFF